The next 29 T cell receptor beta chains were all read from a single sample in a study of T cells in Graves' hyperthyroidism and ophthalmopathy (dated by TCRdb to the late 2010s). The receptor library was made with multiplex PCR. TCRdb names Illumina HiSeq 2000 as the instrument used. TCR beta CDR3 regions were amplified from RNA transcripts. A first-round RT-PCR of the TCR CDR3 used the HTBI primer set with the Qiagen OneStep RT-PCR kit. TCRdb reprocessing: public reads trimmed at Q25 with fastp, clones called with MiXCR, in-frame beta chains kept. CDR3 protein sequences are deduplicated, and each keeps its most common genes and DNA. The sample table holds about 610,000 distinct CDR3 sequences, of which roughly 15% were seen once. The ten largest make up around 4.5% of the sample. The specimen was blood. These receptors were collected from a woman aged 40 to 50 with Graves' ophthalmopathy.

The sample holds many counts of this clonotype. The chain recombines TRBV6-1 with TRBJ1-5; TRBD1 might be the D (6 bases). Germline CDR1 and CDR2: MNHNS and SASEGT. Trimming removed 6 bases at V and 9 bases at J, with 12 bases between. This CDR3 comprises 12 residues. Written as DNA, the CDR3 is TGTGCCAGCAGACAGGGAGGTGGGCCCCAGCATTTT. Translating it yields CASRQGGGPQHF.

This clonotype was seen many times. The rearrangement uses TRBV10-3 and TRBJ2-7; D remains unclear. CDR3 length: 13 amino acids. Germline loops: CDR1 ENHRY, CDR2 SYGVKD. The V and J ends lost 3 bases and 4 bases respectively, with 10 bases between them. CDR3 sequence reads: CAISEGRNYEQYF. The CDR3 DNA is TGTGCCATCAGTGAAGGACGGAATTACGAGCAGTACTTC.

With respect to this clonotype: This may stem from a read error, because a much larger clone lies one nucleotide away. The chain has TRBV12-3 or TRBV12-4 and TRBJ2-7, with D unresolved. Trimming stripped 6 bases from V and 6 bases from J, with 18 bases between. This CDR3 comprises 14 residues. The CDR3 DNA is TGTGCCAGCAGCCCCTCGCGGTCGGTCTGCGAGCAGTACTTC. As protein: CASSPSRSVCEQYF.

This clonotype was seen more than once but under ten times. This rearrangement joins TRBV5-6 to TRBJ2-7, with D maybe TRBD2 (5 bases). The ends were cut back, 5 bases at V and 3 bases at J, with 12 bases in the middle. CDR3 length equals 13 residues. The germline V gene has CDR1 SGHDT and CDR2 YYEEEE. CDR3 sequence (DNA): TGTGCCAGCAGTCTCGGGGTAATCTACGAGCAGTACTTC. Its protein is CASSLGVIYEQYF.

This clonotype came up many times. This CDR3 reads CASRAGLPKSEQYF. The CDR3 DNA follows: TGTGCCAGCAGGGCCGGGCTCCCGAAGAGCGAGCAGTACTTC. This chain links TRBV28 with TRBJ2-7; D is unresolved. CDR1 and CDR2 (germline): MDHEN, SYDVKM. Trimming left V 6 bases short and J 6 bases short, with 18 bases between. The CDR3 has 14 amino acids.

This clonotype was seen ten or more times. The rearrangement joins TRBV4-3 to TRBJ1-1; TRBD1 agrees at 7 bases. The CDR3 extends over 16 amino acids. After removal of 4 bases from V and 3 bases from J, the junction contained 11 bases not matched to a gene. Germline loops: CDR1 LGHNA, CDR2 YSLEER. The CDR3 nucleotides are TGCGCCAGCAGCCCTGCGACGGGACAGTTGTACACTGAAGCTTTCTTT. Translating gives CASSPATGQLYTEAFF.

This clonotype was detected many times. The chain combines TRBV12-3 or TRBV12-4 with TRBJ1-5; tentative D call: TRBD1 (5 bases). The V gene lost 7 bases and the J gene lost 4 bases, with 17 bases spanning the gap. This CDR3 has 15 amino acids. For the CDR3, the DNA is TGTGCCAGCATCAAGTCCGACAGAGAGAATCAGCCCCAGCATTTT. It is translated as CASIKSDRENQPQHF.

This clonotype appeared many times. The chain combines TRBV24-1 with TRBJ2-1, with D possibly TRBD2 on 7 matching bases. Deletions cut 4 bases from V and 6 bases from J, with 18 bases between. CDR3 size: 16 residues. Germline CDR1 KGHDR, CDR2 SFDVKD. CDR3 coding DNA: TGTGCCACCAGTGACCCCGGAGGGGGGGTGATCAATGAGCAGTTCTTC. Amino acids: CATSDPGGGVINEQFF.

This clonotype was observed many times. The chain's CDR3 is CASRTWSGSSYEQYF. The DNA of the CDR3 is TGTGCCAGCAGAACCTGGAGCGGAAGCTCCTACGAGCAGTACTTC. The gene calls are TRBV28 and TRBJ2-7, with D perhaps TRBD2 (5 bases). CDR1 and CDR2 (germline): MDHEN, SYDVKM. The CDR3 spans 15 residues. Trimming cost V 6 bases and J 0 bases, with 15 bases left between them. The entire variable domain, with the rest obtained from reference TRBV28 and TRBJ2-7, is as follows: DVKVTQSSRYLVKRTGEKVFLECVQDMDHENMFWYRQDPGLGLRLIYFSYDVKMKEKGDIPEGYSVSREKKERFSLILESASTNQTSMYLCASRTWSGSSYEQYFGPGTRLTVT.

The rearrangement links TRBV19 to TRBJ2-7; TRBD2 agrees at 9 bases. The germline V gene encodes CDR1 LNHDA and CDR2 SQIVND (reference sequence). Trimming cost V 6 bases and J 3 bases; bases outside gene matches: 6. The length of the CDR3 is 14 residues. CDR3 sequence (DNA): TGTGCCAGTAGCCCTAGCGGGACGATCTACGAGCAGTACTTC. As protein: CASSPSGTIYEQYF.

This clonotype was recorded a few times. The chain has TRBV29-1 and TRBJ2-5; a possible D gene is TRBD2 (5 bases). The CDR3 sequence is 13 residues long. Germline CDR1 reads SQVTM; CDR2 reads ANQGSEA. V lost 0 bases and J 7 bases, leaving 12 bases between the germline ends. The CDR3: CSVEDRLSGTQYF. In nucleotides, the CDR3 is TGCAGCGTTGAAGATCGATTGAGCGGGACCCAGTACTTC. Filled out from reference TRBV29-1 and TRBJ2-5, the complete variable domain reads SAVISQKPSRDICQRGTSLTIQCQVDSQVTMMFWYRQQPGQSLTLIATANQGSEATYESGFVIDKFPISRPNLTFSTLTVSNMSPEDSSIYLCSVEDRLSGTQYFGPGTRLLVL.

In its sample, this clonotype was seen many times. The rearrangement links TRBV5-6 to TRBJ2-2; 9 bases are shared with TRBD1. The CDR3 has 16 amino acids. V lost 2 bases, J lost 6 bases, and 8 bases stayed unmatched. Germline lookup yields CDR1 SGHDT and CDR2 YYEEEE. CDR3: CASSFQGQGNPGELFF. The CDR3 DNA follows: TGTGCCAGCAGCTTTCAGGGACAGGGAAACCCCGGGGAGCTGTTTTTT.

In DNA, the CDR3 is TGTGCCAGCAGCCAAGGTTTTGTTGGGACGTTGAACACTGAAGCTTTCTTT. Its protein product is CASSQGFVGTLNTEAFF. This chain joins TRBV3-1 and TRBJ1-1; D might be TRBD1 (5 bases). Trimming removed 1 base at V and 0 bases at J, with 15 bases between. The germline CDR1 and CDR2 sequences are LGHDT and YNNKEL (reference sequence). This CDR3 has 17 residues. Combining the CDR3 with reference TRBV3-1 and TRBJ1-1 gives the whole variable domain DTAVSQTPKYLVTQMGNDKSIKCEQNLGHDTMYWYKQDSKKFLKIMFSYNNKELIINETVPNRFSPKSPDKAHLNLHINSLELGDSAVYFCASSQGFVGTLNTEAFFGQGTRLTVV.

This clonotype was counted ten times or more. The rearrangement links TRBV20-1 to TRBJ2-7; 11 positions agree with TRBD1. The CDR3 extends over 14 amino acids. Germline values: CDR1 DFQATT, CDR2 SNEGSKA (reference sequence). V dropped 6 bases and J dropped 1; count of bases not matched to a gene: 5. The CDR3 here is CSALDRGLSYEQYF. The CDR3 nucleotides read TGCAGTGCCCTGGACAGGGGGCTTTCCTACGAGCAGTACTTC.

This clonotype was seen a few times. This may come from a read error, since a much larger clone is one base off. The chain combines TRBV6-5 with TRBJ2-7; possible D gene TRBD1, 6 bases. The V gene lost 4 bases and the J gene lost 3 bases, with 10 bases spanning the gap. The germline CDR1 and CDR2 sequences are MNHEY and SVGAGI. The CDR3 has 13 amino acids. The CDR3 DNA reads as TGTGCCAGCAGTTCGGACAGTTTCTACGAGCAGTACTTC. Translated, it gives CASSSDSFYEQYF.

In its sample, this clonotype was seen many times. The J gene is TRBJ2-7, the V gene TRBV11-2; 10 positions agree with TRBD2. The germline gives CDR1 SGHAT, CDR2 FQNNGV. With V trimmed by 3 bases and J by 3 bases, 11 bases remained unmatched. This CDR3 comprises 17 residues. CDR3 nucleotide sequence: TGTGCCAGCAGCTTCCCCCAACTAGCGGGAATTGACTACGAGCAGTACTTC. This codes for CASSFPQLAGIDYEQYF.

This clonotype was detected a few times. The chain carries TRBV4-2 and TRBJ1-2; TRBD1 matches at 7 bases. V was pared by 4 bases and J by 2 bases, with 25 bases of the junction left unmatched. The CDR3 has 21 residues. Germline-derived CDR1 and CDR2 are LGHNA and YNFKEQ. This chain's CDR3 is CASSPHSTGDWMTLLNYGYTF. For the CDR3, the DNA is TGTGCCAGCAGCCCTCATTCTACAGGGGATTGGATGACACTGTTAAACTATGGCTACACCTTC.

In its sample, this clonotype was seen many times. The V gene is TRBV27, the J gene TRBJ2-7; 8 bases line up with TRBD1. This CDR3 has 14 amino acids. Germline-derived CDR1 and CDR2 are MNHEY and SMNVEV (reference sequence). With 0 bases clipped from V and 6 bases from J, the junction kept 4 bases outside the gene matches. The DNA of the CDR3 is TGTGCCAGCAGTTTATCGTTCACAGGGGGCGAGCAGTACTTC. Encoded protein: CASSLSFTGGEQYF.

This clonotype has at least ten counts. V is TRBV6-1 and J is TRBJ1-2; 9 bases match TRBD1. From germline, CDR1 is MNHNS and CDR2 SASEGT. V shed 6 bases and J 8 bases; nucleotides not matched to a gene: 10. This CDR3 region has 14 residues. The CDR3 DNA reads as TGTGCCAGCAGCCACAGGGGGCAAAGGTGGGGCTACACCTTC. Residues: CASSHRGQRWGYTF.

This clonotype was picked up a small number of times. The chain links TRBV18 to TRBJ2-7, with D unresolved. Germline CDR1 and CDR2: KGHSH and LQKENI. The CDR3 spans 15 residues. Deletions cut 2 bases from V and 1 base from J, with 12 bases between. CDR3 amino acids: CASSPKAAQSYEQYF. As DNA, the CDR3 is TGTGCCAGCTCACCAAAAGCTGCCCAATCCTACGAGCAGTACTTC.

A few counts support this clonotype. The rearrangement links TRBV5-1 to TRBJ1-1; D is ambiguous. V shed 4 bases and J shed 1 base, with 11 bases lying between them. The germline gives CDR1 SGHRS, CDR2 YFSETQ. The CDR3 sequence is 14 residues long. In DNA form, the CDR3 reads TGCGCCAGCAGCCCGGCAGGAGGGAACACTGAAGCTTTCTTT. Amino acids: CASSPAGGNTEAFF.

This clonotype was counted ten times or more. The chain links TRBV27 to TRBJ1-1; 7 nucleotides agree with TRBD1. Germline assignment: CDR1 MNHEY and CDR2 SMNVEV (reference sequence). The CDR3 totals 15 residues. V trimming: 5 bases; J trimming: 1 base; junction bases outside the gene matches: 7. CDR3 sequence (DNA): TGTGCCAGCAGTCCAGTAGACAGGGAGAACACTGAAGCTTTCTTT. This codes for CASSPVDRENTEAFF.

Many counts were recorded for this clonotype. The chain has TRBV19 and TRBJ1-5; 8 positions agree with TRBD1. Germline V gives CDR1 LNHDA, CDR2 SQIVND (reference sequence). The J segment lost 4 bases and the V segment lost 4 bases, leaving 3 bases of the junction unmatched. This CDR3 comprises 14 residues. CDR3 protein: CASSTWTGNQPQHF. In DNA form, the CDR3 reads TGTGCCAGTAGTACTTGGACAGGGAATCAGCCCCAGCATTTT.

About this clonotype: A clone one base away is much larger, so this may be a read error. This chain's CDR3 is CASSELAGYEQYF. The CDR3 coding sequence is TGTGCCAGCAGTGAACTAGCGGGCTACGAGCAGTACTTC. The chain has TRBV2 and TRBJ2-7, with TRBD2 identical over 8 bases. Germline lookup yields CDR1 SNHLY and CDR2 FYNNEI. The CDR3 totals 13 residues. The junction had 0 bases not matched to a gene; V was cut back by 2 bases and J by 3 bases.

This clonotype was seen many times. The CDR3, as DNA: TGTGCCAGCAGCGCCCTCGACCGGATCGGGGAGCTGTTTTTT. It encodes CASSALDRIGELFF. The rearrangement uses TRBV9 and TRBJ2-2; D gene uncertain. Trimming removed 3 bases from V and 7 bases from J, with 13 bases in between. The CDR3 extends over 14 amino acids. Germline V lookup: CDR1 SGDLS, CDR2 YYNGEE. Filled out from reference TRBV9 and TRBJ2-2, the complete variable domain reads DSGVTQTPKHLITATGQRVTLRCSPRSGDLSVYWYQQSLDQGLQFLIQYYNGEERAKGNILERFSAQQFPDLHSELNLSSLELGDSALYFCASSALDRIGELFFGEGSRLTVL.

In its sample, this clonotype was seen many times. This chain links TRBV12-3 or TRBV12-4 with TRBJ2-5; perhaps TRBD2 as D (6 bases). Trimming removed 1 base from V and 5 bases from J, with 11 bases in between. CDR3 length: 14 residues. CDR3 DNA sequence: TGTGCCAGCAGTTTAGGACTAGTCAGGGAGACCCAGTACTTC. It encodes CASSLGLVRETQYF.

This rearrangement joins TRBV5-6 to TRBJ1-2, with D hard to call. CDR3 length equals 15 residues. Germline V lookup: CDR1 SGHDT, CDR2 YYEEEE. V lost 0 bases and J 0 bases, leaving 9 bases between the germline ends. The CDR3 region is CASSLGRQANYGYTF. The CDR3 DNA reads TGTGCCAGCAGCTTGGGACGGCAAGCTAACTATGGCTACACCTTC.

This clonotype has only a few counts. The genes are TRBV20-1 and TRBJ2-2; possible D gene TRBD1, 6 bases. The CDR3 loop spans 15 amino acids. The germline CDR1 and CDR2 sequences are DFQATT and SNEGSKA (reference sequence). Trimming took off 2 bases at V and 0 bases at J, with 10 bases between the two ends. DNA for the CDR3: TGCAGTGCTAGACCAGGGACAACGAACACCGGGGAGCTGTTTTTT. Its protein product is CSARPGTTNTGELFF.

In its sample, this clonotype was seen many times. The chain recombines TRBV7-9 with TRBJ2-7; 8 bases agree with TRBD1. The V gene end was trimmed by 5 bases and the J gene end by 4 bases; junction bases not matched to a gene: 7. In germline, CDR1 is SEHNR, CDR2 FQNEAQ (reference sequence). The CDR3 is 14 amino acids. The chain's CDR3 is CASSMTGEEYEQYF. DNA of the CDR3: TGTGCCAGCAGCATGACAGGGGAAGAATACGAGCAGTACTTC.